The 5 T cell receptor beta chains in this list originate from one sample, sequenced in a study of T cell responses to AZD1222 COVID-19 vaccine. Measured with immunoSEQ multiplex PCR; TCRdb has only the in-frame clones, and not every one. The sample has 75,000 to 95,000 clones, about 88% seen once. The input for sequencing was peripheral blood, taken on day 0 of AZD1222 vaccination. All receptors come from an adult in good health.

The chain employs TRBV6-5 and TRBJ1-2; maybe TRBD1 (5 bases). The CDR3 contains 15 residues. CDR1 and CDR2 (germline): MNHEY, SVGAGI. The V end was cut by 5 bases, the J end by 8 bases, with 21 bases between. CDR3 region: CASSPSSGLPEGYTF. DNA for the CDR3: TGTGCCAGCAGTCCCTCATCGGGACTCCCGGAGGGCTACACCTTC.

The rearrangement joins TRBV19 to TRBJ1-1; TRBD1 is a possible D gene (5 bases). Trimming shortened V by 6 bases and J by 3 bases, and 11 bases separated the two germline ends. The CDR3 totals 13 residues. The germline V gene has CDR1 LNHDA and CDR2 SQIVND (reference sequence). Here the CDR3 DNA reads TGTGCCAGTAGCCCCCGGGGGTACACTGAAGCTTTCTTT. It translates to CASSPRGYTEAFF.

J is TRBJ2-1 and V is TRBV28, with 8 positions matching TRBD1. The CDR3 runs to 15 residues. Germline trimming cut 6 bases from V and 2 bases from J; bases unmatched to any gene: 6. Germline V gene data show CDR1 as MDHEN and CDR2 as SYDVKM. CDR3 amino acids: CASSPEGQAYNEQFF. CDR3 DNA: TGTGCCAGCAGCCCAGAGGGACAGGCCTACAATGAGCAGTTCTTC.

Here the CDR3 reads CATSRDQGGTGELFF. CDR3 sequence (DNA): TGTGCCACCAGCAGAGATCAGGGGGGCACCGGGGAGCTGTTTTTT. This chain joins TRBV15 and TRBJ2-2, with D tentatively TRBD1 (7 bases). V was clipped by 0 bases and J by 4 bases, with 9 bases between them. The germline V gene encodes CDR1 LNHNV and CDR2 YYDKDF (reference sequence). There are 15 residues in the CDR3.

This sequence joins TRBV9 and TRBJ2-3; 8 nucleotides align to TRBD2. This CDR3 has 14 amino acids. V lost 3 bases to trimming and J lost 3 bases; unmatched junction nucleotides: 3. Per the germline V gene, CDR1 is SGDLS and CDR2 is YYNGEE. The CDR3 DNA reads TGTGCCAGCAGCGGAGGACTAGCTACAGATACGCAGTATTTT. Amino acids: CASSGGLATDTQYF.